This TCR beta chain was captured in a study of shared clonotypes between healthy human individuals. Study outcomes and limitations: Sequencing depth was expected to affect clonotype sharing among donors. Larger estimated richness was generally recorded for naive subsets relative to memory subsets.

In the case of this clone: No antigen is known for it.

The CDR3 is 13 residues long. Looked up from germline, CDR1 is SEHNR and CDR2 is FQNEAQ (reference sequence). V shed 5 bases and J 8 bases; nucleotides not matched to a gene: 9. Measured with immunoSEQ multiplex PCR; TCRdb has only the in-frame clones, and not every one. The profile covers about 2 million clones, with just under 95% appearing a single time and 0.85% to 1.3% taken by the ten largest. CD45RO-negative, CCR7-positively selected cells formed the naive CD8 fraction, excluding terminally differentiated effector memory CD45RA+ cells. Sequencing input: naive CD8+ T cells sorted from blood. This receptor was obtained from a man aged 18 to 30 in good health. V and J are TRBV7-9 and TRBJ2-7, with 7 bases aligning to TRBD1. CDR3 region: CASSPTGPYQQYF. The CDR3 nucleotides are TGTGCCAGCAGCCCGACAGGGCCCTATCAGCAGTACTTC.